This TCR beta chain is from a study of CD4+ T cells in melanoma. The study, taken as a whole, reports: Diverse differentiation states were reported for melanoma neoantigen-specific CD4+ T cells. A reported correlation linked neoantigen-specific CD4+ T cells to CD8+, macrophage and B cell function.

Regarding this clone: Its target is unknown.

The assay was immunoSEQ multiplex PCR, and TCRdb's table has in-frame clones only and misses some. This table holds 20,000 to 25,000 clones, over 70% found once. The receptor's source is a human donor with melanoma. Specimen: cells from a culture (not recorded whether cultured in vitro).

The CDR3 nucleotides are TGTGCCAGCAAGATTCAAGGACAGGGGGTCTCAGGCTACACCTTC. Translated, it gives CASKIQGQGVSGYTF. The rearrangement joins TRBV2 to TRBJ1-2, with 10 bases matching TRBD1. V trimming: 7 bases; J trimming: 8 bases; junction bases outside the gene matches: 13. Germline V CDR1 and CDR2: SNHLY, FYNNEI. The CDR3 has 15 amino acids.